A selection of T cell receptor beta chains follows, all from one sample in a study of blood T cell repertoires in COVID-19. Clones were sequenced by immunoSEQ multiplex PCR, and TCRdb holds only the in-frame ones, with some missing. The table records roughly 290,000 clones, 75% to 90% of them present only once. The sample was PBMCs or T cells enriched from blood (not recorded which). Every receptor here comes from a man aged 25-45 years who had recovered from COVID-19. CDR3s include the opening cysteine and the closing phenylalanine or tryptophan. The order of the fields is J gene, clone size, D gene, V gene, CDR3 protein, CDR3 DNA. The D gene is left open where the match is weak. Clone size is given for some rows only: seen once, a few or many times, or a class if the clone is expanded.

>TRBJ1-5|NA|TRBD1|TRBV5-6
CASSMDRGLQPQHF
TGTGCCAGCAGCATGGACAGGGGGCTTCAGCCCCAGCATTTT
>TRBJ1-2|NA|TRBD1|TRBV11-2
CASSRLGQVGPYYGYTF
TGTGCCAGCAGCCGATTAGGACAGGTGGGCCCTTACTATGGCTACACCTTC
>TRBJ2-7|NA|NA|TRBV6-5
CASSPWTDKYEQYF
TGTGCCAGCAGTCCCTGGACAGATAAGTACGAGCAGTACTTC
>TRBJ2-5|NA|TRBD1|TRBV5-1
CASSTGQGAGETQYF
TGCGCCAGCAGCACGGGACAGGGGGCGGGGGAGACCCAGTACTTC
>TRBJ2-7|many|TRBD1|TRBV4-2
CASSQDGDSSYEQYF
TGTGCCAGCAGCCAAGATGGGGACAGCTCCTACGAGCAGTACTTC
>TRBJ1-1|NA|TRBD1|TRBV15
CATSRWEDRGHPMDTEAFF
TGTGCCACCAGCAGATGGGAAGACAGGGGCCACCCAATGGACACTGAAGCTTTCTTT
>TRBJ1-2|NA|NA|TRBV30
CAWGHGSPQVGYTF
TGTGCCTGGGGACACGGTTCTCCACAGGTTGGCTACACCTTC
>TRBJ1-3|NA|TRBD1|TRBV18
CASSPGQGNTIYF
TGTGCCAGCTCACCCGGACAGGGGAACACCATATATTTT
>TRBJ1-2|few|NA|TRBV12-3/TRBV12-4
CASSFNLRGYTF
TGTGCCAGCAGCTTTAACTTGAGAGGCTACACCTTC
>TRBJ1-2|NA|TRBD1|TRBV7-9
CASSRDRGVYGYTF
TGTGCCAGCAGCCGGGACAGGGGGGTCTATGGCTACACCTTC
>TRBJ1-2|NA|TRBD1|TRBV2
CASGTGGYGYTF
TGTGCCAGCGGAACAGGGGGCTATGGCTACACCTTC
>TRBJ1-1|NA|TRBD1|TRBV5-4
CASTLDRGRTEAFF
TGTGCCAGCACCTTGGACAGGGGGCGGACTGAAGCTTTCTTT
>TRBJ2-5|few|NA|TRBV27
CASQPTFQETQYF
TGTGCCAGCCAACCTACTTTCCAAGAGACCCAGTACTTC
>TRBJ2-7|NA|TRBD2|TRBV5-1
CASSLDRGGVNEQYF
TGCGCCAGCAGCTTGGACCGCGGGGGGGTCAACGAGCAGTACTTC
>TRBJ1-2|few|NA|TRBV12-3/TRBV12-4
CASSSRVATGYTF
TGTGCCAGCAGTTCCCGAGTAGCGACGGGCTACACCTTC
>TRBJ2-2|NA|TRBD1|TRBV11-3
CASSFQGAGTGELFF
TGTGCCAGCAGTTTCCAGGGGGCAGGCACCGGGGAGCTGTTTTTT